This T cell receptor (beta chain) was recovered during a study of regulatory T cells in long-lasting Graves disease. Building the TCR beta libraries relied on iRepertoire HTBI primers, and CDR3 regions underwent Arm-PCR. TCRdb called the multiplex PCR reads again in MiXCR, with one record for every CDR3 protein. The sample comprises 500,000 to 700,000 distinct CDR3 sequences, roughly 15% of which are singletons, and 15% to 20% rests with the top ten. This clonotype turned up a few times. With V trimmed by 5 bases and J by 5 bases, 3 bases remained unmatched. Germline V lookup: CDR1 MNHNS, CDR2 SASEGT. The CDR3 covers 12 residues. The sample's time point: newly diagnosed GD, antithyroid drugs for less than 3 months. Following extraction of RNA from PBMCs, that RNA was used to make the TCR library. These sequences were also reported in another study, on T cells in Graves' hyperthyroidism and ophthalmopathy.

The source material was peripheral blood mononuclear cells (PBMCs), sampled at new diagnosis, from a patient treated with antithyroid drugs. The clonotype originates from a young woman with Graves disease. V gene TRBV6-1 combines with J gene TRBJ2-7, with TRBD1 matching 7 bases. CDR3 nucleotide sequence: TGTGCCAGCAGTCAGGGGGTCCACGAGCAGTACTTC. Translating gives CASSQGVHEQYF.